This TCR beta chain was captured by sequencing in a study of regulatory T cells in long-lasting Graves disease. Looked up from germline, CDR1 is SGHTA and CDR2 is FQGTGA. The CDR3 spans 15 residues. After removal of 2 bases from V and 7 bases from J, the junction contained 5 bases not matched to a gene. The sample's time point: newly diagnosed GD, antithyroid drugs for less than 3 months. RNA from PBMCs was the source of the TCR library. This clonotype was recorded many times. HTBI primers from iRepertoire and Arm-PCR of CDR3 regions yielded the TCR beta libraries. One entry per CDR3 protein, called by TCRdb with MiXCR from the multiplex PCR reads. The data show approximately 350,000 distinct CDR3 sequences, approximately 10% seen once. This sample also belongs to another study, concerning T cells in Graves' hyperthyroidism and ophthalmopathy.

The sequence came from a woman between 18 and 29 years old with Graves disease. The chain uses TRBV7-3 and TRBJ2-1; TRBD2 agrees at 10 bases. Sequenced material: peripheral blood mononuclear cells (PBMCs), taken at new diagnosis, from a patient treated with antithyroid drugs. CDR3 loop: CASSLALAGVNEQFF. CDR3 sequence (DNA): TGTGCCAGCAGCTTAGCCCTAGCGGGGGTGAATGAGCAGTTCTTC.